The T cell receptor beta chain under discussion was sequenced for a study of cytomegalovirus exposure and HLA in healthy donors. As concerns this clone: Its antigen is as yet unknown.

Both 60 Vbeta primers and 13 Jbeta primers went into the PCR. Measured with immunoSEQ multiplex PCR; TCRdb has only the in-frame clones, and not every one. The table gives 150,000 to 200,000 clones; the top ten clones make up 1% to 1.5% of it. Study-wide findings and caveats: After further analysis at a later stage, 16,951 TCR beta sequences were associated with HLA alleles at 0.05 false discovery rate. Earlier analysis found most TCR beta V segments productive about 90% or about 30% of the time. Fewer N-insertions (relative to the roughly 700-donor mean) were reportedly seen in an Asian-associated ancestry cluster in a later analysis.

The sequencing sample was made of PBMCs. The sequence was obtained from a woman aged 60-75 years in good health and CMV-seronegative.

The CDR3 is CSVSTGPQVRGYTF. The CDR3 region has the DNA TGCAGCGTTTCGACAGGGCCACAGGTCCGTGGCTACACCTTC. The V and J genes are TRBV29-1 and TRBJ1-2, with 7 bases that match TRBD1. This CDR3 has 14 amino acids. V was pared by 5 bases and J by 7 bases, with 13 bases of the junction left unmatched. Germline-derived CDR1 and CDR2 are SQVTM and ANQGSEA.